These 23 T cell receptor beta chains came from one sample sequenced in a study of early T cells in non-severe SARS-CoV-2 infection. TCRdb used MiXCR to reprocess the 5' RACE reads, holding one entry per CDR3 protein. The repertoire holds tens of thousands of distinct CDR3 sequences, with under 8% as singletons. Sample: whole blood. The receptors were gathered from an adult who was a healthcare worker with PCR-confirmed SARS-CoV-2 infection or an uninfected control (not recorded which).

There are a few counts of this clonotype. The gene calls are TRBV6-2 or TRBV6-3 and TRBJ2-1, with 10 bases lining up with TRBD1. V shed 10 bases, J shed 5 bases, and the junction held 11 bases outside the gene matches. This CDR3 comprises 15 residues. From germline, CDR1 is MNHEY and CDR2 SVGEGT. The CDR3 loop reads CATNRRDRGNNEQFF. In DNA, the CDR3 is TGTGCCACCAATCGTCGGGACAGGGGTAACAATGAGCAGTTCTTC.

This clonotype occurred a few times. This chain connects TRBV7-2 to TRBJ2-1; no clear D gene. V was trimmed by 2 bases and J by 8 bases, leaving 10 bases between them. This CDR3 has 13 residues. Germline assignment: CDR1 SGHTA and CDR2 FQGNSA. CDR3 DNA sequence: TGTGCCAGCAGCTTACTTTATCACGATGAGCAGTTCTTC. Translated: CASSLLYHDEQFF.

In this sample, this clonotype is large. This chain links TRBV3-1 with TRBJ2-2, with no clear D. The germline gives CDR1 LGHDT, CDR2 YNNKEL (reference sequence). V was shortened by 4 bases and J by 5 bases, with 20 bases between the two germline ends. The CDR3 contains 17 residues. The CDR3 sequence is CASSPSWSGFITGELFF. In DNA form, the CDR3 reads TGTGCCAGCAGCCCTTCGTGGTCCGGGTTTATTACCGGGGAGCTGTTTTTT.

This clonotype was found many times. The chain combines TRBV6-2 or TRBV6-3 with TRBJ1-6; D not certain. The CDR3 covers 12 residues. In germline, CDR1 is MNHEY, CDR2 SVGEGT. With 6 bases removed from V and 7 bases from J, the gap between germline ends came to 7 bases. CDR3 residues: CASRRYNSPLHF. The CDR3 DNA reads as TGTGCCAGCAGACGTTACAATTCACCCCTCCACTTT.

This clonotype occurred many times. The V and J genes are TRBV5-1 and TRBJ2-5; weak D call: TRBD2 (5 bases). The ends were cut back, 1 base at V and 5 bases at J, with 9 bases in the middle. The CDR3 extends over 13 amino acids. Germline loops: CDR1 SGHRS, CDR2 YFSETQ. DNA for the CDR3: TGCGCCAGCAGCTTGTCTAGCTCTGAGACCCAGTACTTC. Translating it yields CASSLSSSETQYF.

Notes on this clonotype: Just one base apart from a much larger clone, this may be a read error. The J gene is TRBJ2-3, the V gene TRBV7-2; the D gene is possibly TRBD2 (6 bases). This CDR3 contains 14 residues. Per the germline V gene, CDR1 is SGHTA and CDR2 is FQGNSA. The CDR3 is CVSSPHTSYYTQYF. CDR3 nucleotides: TGTGTCAGCAGCCCCCACACTAGCTATTATACGCAGTATTTT. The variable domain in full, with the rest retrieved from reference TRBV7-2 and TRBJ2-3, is GAGVSQSPSNKVTEKGKDVELRCDPISGHTALYWYRQSLGQGLEFLIYFQGNSAPDKSGLPSDRFSAERTGGSVSTLTIQRTQQEDSAVYLCVSSPHTSYYTQYFGPGTRLTVL.

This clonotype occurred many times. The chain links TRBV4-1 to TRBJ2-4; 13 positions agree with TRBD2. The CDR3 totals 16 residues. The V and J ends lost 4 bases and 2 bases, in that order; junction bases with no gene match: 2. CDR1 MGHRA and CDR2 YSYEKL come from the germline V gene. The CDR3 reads CASSPTSGRTKNIQYF. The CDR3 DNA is TGCGCCAGCAGCCCGACTAGCGGGAGGACCAAAAACATTCAGTACTTC.

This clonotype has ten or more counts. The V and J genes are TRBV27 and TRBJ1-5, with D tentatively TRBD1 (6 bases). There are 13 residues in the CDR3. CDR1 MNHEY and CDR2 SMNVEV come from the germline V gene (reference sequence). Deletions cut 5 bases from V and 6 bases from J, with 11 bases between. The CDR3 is CASSLNRAQPQHF. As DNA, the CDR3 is TGTGCCAGCAGTCTTAACAGGGCTCAGCCCCAGCATTTT.

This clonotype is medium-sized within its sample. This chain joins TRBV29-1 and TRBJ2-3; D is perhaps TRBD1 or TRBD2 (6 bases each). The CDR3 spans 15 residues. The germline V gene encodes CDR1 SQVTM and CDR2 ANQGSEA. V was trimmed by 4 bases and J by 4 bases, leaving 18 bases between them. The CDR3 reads CSVVQRTAGADTQYF. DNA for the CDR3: TGCAGCGTTGTCCAGAGGACAGCGGGCGCAGATACGCAGTATTTT.

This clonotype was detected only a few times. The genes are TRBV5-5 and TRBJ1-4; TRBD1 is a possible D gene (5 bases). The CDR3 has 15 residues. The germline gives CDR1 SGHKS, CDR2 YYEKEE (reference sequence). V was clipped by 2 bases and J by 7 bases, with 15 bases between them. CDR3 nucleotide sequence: TGTGCCAGCAGCTTTTTCGGGACGCAGGCTGAAAAACTGTTTTTT. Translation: CASSFFGTQAEKLFF.

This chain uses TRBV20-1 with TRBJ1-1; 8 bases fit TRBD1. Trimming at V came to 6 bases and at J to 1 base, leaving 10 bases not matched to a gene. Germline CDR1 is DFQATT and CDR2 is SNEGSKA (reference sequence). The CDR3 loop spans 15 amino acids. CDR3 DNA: TGCAGTGCAAGCCCCCCCGGGACAGGGAACACTGAAGCTTTCTTT. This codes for CSASPPGTGNTEAFF.

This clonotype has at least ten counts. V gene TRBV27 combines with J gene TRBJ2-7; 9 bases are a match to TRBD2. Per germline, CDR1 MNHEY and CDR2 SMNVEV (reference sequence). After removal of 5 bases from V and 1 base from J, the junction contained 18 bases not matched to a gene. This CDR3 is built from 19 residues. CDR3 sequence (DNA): TGTGCCAGCAGTCTCCAACTGGGCGGCGGGAGGGCCCGGTCCTACGAGCAGTACTTC. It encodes CASSLQLGGGRARSYEQYF.

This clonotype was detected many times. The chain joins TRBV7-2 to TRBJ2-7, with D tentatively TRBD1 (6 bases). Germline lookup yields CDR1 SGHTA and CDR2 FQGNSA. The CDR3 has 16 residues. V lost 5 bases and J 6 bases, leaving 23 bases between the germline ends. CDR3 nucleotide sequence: TGTGCCAGCAGCCCCGACGCGGCAGGGGTTCTTCCCGAGCAGTACTTC. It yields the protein CASSPDAAGVLPEQYF.

As DNA, the CDR3 is TGCAGTGCTAGGCATGGGGAACGGTCGGAGGCCGGGGAGCTGTTTTTT. Translated, it gives CSARHGERSEAGELFF. The chain couples TRBV20-1 to TRBJ2-2; D perhaps matches TRBD2 (5 bases). V lost 3 bases and J 6 bases, leaving 20 bases between the germline ends. Germline values: CDR1 DFQATT, CDR2 SNEGSKA (reference sequence). The CDR3 extends over 16 amino acids.

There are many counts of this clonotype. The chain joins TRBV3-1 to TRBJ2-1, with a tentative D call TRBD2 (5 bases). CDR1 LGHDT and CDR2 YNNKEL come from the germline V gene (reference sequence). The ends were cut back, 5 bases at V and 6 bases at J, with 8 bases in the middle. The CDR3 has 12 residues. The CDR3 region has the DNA TGTGCCAGCAGCGGGAGTGGCAATGAGCAGTTCTTC. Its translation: CASSGSGNEQFF.

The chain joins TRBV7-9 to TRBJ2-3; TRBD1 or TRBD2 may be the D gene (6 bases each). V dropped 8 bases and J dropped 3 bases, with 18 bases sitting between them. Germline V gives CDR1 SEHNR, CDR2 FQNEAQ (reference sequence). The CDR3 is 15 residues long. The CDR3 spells CASSPRGDPTDTQYF. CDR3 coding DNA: TGTGCCAGCTCACCGAGGGGGGACCCGACAGATACGCAGTATTTT.

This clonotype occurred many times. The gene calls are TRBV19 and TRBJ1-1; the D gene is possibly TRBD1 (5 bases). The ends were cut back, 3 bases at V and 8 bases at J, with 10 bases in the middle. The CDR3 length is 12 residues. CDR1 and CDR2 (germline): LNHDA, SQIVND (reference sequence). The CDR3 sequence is CASSIWKGEAFF. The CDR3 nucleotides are TGTGCCAGTAGTATTTGGAAGGGGGAAGCTTTCTTT.

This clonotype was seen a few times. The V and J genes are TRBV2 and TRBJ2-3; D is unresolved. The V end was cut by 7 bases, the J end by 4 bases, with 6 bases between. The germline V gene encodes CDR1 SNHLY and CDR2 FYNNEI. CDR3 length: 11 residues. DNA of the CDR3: TGTGCCAGCACCGGTTCAGATACGCAGTATTTT. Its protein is CASTGSDTQYF.

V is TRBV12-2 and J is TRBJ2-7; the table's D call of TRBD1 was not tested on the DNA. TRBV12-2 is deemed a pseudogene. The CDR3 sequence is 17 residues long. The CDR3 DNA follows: TGTGCAAGTCGCTTAGCAGCGGGACAGCCGAGCTCCTACGAGCAGTACTTC. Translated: CASRLAAGQPSSYEQYF.

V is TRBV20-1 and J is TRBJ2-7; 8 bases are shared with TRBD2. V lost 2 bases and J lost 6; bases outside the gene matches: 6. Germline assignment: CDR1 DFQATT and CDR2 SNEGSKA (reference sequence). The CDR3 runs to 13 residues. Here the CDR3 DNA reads TGCAGTGCTAGATTCGGGAGGGTCGGCGAGCAGTACTTC. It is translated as CSARFGRVGEQYF.

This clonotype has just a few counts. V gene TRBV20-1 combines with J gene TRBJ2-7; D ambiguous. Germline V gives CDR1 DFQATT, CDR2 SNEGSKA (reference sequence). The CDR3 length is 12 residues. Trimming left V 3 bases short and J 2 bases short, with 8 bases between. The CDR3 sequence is CSASAVTYEQYF. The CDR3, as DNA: TGCAGTGCTAGTGCGGTTACCTACGAGCAGTACTTC.

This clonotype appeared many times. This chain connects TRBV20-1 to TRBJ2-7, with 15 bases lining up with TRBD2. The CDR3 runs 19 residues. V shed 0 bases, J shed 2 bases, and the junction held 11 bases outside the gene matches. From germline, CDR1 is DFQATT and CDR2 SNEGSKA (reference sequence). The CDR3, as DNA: TGCAGTGCTAGAGAACCCGGGACTAGCGGGGGGAATGGCGCCTACGAGCAGTACTTC. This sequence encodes CSAREPGTSGGNGAYEQYF.

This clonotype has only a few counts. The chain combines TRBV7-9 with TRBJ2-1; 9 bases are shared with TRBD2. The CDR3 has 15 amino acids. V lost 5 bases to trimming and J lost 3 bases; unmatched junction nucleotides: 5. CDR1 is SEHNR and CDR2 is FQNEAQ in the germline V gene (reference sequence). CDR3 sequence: CASSGSSGIYNEQFF. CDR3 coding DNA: TGTGCCAGCAGCGGCTCTAGCGGGATCTACAATGAGCAGTTCTTC. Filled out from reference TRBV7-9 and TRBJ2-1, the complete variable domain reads DTGVSQNPRHKITKRGQNVTFRCDPISEHNRLYWYRQTLGQGPEFLTYFQNEAQLEKSRLLSDRFSAERPKGSFSTLEIQRTEQGDSAMYLCASSGSSGIYNEQFFGPGTRLTVL.